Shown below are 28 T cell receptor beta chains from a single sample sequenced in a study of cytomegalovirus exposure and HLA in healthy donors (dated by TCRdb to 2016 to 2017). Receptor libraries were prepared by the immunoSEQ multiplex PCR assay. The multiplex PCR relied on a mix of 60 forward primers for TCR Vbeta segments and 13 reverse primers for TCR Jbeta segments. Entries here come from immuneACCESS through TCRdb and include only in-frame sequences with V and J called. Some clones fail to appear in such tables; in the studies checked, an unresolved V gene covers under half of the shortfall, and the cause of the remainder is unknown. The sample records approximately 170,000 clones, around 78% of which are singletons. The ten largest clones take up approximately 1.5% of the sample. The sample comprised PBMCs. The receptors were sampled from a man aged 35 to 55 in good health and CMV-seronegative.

CDR3: CASSQDVQAREQYF. CDR3 nucleotide sequence: TGCGCCAGCAGCCAAGATGTTCAGGCAAGGGAGCAGTACTTC. This sequence joins TRBV4-1 and TRBJ2-7; D is undetermined. The CDR3 has 14 amino acids. Per the germline V gene, CDR1 is MGHRA and CDR2 is YSYEKL. V lost 0 bases and J lost 7, with 13 bases in between.

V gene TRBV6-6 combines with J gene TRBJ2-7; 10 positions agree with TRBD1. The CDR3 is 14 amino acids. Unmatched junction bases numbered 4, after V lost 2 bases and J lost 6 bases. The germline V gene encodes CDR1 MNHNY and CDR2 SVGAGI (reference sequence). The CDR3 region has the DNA TGTGCCAGCAGTTACAGACAGGGGGCGGCCGAGCAGTACGTC. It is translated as CASSYRQGAAEQYV.

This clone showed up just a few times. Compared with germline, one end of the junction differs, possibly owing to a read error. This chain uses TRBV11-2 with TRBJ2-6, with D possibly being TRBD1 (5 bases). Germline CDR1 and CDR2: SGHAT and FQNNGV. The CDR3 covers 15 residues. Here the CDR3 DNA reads TGTGCCAGCAGCTCAAGACTGTCTGGGGCCAACGGCCTGACTTTC. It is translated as CASSSRLSGANGLTF.

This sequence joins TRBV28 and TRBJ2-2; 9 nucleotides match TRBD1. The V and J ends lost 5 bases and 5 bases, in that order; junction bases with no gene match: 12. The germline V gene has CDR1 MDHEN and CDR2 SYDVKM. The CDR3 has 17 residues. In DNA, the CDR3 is TGTGCCAGCAGTGGCATCAGTGGGACAGGGTATACCGGGGAGCTGTTTTTT. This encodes CASSGISGTGYTGELFF.

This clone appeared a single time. The CDR3 nucleotides are TGCGCCAGCAGCTCCGCCGCCGGGGACAGGGGTGATGAGCAGTTCTTC. Its translation: CASSSAAGDRGDEQFF. The chain links TRBV5-1 to TRBJ2-1; TRBD1 agrees at 10 bases. Unmatched junction bases numbered 11, after V lost 3 bases and J lost 8 bases. The CDR3 length is 16 residues. Germline assignment: CDR1 SGHRS and CDR2 YFSETQ.

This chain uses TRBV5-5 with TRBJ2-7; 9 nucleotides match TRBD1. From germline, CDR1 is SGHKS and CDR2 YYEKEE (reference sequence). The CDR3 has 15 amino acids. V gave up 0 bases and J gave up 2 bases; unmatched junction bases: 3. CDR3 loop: CASSLGGTGTYEQYF. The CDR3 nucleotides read TGTGCCAGCAGCTTGGGAGGGACAGGGACCTACGAGCAGTACTTC.

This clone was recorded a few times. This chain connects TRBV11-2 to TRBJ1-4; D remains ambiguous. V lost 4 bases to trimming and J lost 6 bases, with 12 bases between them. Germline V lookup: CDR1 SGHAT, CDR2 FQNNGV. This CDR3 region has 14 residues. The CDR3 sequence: CASSSMTGDEKLFF. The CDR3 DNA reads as TGTGCCAGCAGCTCCATGACCGGGGATGAAAAACTGTTTTTT.

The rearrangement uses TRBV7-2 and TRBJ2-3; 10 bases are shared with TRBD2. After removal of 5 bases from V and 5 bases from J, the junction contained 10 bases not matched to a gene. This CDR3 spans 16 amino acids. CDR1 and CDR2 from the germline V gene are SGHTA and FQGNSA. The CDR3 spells CASSPHLLAGGDTQYF. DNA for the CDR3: TGTGCCAGCAGCCCCCACCTATTAGCGGGAGGAGATACGCAGTATTTT.

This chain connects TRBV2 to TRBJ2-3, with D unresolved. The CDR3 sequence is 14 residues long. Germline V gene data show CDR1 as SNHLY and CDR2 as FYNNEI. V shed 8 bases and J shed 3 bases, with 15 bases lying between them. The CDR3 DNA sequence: TGTGCCAGCCCGTACCCACTTGTTACAGATACGCAGTATTTT. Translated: CASPYPLVTDTQYF.

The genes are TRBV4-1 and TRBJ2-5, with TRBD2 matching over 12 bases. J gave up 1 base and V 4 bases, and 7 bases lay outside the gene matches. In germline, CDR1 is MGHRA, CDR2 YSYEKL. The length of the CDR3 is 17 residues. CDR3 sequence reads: CASSPYLAGGPQETQYF. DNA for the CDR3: TGCGCCAGCAGCCCGTATCTAGCGGGAGGGCCCCAAGAGACCCAGTACTTC.

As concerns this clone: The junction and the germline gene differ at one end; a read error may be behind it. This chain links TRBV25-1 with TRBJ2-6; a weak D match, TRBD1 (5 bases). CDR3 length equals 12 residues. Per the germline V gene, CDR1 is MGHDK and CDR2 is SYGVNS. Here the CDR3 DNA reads TGTGCCAGCAGTGGTGGGGCCAACGGCCTGACTTTC. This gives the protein CASSGGANGLTF.

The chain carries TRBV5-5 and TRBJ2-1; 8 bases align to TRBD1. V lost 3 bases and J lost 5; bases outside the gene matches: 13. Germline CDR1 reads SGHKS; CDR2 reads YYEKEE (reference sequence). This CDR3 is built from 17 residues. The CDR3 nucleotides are TGTGCCAGCAGCTCCGCCCAGGGGGCAATCTTGGACAATGAGCAGTTCTTC. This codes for CASSSAQGAILDNEQFF. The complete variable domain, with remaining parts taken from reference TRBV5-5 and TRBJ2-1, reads DAGVTQSPTHLIKTRGQQVTLRCSPISGHKSVSWYQQVLGQGPQFIFQYYEKEERGRGNFPDRFSARQFPNYSSELNVNALLLGDSALYLCASSSAQGAILDNEQFFGPGTRLTVL.

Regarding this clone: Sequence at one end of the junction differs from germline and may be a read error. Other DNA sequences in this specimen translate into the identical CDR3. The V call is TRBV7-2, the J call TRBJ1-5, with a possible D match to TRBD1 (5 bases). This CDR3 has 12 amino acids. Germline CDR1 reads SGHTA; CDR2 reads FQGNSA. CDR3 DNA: TGTGCCAGCAGCTCATCAGGGCAGCCCCAGCATTTC. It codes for CASSSSGQPQHF.

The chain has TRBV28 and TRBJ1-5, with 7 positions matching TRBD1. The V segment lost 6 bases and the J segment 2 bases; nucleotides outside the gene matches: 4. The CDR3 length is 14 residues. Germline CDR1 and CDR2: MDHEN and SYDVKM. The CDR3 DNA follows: TGTGCCAGCAGCCGCGACAGGGGCAATCAGCCCCAGCATTTT. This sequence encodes CASSRDRGNQPQHF.

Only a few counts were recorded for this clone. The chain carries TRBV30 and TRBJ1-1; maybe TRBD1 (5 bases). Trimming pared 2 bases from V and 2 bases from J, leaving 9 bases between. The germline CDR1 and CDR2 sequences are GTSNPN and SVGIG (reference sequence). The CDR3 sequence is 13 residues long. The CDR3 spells CAWSTGINTEAFF. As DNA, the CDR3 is TGTGCCTGGAGTACAGGAATTAACACTGAAGCTTTCTTT.

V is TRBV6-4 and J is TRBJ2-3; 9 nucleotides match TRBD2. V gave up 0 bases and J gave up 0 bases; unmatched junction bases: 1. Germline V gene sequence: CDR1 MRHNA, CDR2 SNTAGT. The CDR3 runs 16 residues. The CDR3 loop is CASSDSAGGSTDTQYF. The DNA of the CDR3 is TGTGCCAGCAGTGACTCAGCGGGAGGTAGCACAGATACGCAGTATTTT.

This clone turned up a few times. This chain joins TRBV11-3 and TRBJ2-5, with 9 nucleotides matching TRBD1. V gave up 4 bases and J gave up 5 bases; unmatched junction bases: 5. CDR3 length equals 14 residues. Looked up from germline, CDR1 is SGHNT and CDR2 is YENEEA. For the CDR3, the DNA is TGTGCCAGCAGCTACAGGGGGCGAGGGGAGACCCAGTACTTC. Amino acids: CASSYRGRGETQYF.

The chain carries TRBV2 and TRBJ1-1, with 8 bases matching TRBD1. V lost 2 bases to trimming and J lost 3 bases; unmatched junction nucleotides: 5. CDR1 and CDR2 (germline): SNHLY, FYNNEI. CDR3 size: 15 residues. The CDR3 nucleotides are TGTGCCAGCAGTGAAACAGGGGGTCGGTACACTGAAGCTTTCTTT. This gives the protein CASSETGGRYTEAFF.

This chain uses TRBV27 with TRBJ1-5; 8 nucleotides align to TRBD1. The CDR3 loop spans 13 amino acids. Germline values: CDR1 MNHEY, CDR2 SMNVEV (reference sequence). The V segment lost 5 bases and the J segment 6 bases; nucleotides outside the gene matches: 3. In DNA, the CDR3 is TGTGCCAGCAGTCCTCAGGGGGCTCAGCCCCAGCATTTT. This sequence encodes CASSPQGAQPQHF.

This CDR3 reads CASSSFPGEQYF. CDR3 sequence (DNA): TGTGCCAGCAGCTCTTTCCCCGGCGAGCAGTACTTC. The rearrangement joins TRBV5-6 to TRBJ2-7, with no clear D. V dropped 3 bases and J dropped 6 bases, with 10 bases sitting between them. CDR3 length: 12 amino acids. Germline-derived CDR1 and CDR2 are SGHDT and YYEEEE.

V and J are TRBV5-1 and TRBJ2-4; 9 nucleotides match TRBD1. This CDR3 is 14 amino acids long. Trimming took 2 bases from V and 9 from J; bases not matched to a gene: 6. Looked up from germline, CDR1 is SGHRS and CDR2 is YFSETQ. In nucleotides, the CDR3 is TGCGCCAGCAGCTTACAGGGACAGGGTTCCATTCAGTACTTC. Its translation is CASSLQGQGSIQYF.

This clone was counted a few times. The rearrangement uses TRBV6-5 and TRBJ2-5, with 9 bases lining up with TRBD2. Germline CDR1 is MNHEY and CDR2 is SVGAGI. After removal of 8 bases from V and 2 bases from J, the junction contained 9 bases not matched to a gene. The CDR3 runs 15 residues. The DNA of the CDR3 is TGTGCCAGCGGTTTTAGCGGGAGCCTACAAGAGACCCAGTACTTC. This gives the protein CASGFSGSLQETQYF.

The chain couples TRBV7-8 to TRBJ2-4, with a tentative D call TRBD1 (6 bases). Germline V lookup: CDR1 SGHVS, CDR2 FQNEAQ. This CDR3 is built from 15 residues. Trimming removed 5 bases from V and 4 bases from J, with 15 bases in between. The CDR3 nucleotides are TGTGCCAGCAGCCGAGAACGGACAGCTAAAAACATTCAGTACTTC. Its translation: CASSRERTAKNIQYF.

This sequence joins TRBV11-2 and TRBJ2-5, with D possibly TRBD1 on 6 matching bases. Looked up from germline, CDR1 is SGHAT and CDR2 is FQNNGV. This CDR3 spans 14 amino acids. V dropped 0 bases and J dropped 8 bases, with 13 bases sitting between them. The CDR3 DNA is TGTGCCAGCAGCTTAGATCCTACAGGGTACACCCAGTACTTC. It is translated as CASSLDPTGYTQYF.

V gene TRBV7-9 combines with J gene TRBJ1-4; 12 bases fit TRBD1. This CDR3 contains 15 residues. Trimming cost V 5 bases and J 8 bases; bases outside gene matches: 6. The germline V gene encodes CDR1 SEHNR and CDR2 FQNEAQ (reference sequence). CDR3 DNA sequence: TGTGCCAGCAGCACTCGGGACAGGGGGCCCGAAAAACTGTTTTTT. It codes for CASSTRDRGPEKLFF.

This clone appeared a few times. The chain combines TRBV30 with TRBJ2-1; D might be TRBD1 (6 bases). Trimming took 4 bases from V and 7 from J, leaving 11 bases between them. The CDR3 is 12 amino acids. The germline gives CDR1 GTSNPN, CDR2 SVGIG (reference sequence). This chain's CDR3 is CAWTGVPNEQFF. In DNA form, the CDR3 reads TGTGCCTGGACAGGGGTGCCGAATGAGCAGTTCTTC.

The CDR3 region has the DNA TGTGCCAGCTCGACAGCTTCCTACAATGAGCAGTTCTTC. This translates into CASSTASYNEQFF. This chain connects TRBV11-3 to TRBJ2-1, with D perhaps matching TRBD1 (5 bases). CDR1 is SGHNT and CDR2 is YENEEA in the germline V gene. V lost 8 bases, J lost 1 base, and 9 bases lay in between. The CDR3 is made up of 13 amino acids.

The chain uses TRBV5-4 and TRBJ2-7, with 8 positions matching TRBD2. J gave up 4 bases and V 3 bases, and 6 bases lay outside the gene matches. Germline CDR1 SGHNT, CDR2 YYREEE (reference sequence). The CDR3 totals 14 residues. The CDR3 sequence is CASSSLAGKYEQYF. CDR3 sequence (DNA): TGTGCCAGCAGCTCCTTAGCGGGGAAATACGAGCAGTACTTC.